The next 28 T cell receptor beta chains were all read from a single sample in a study of beta chain features in type 1 diabetes. Since all of the isolated RNA was reverse transcribed, expressed TCRB transcripts were what got sequenced. Profiling relied on immunoSEQ multiplex PCR, and the TCRdb table lists in-frame clones only, not all of them. Of 300,000 to 350,000 clones listed, roughly 8% were seen once; the top ten hold less than 0.5%. Material: central memory CD4+ T cells from blood. The receptors come from a woman between 18 and 29 years old in good health.

The chain uses TRBV15 and TRBJ1-5; no clear D. CDR3 size: 12 residues. Germline CDR1 is LNHNV and CDR2 is YYDKDF (reference sequence). Deletions cut 9 bases from V and 4 bases from J, with 10 bases between. Here the CDR3 reads CATGLGNQPQHF. CDR3 nucleotide sequence: TGTGCCACGGGCTTAGGTAATCAGCCCCAGCATTTT.

This clone was detected a few times. This chain links TRBV6-5 with TRBJ2-1, with 9 positions matching TRBD1. J was trimmed by 4 bases and V by 9 bases; bases with no gene match: 10. CDR1 and CDR2 (germline): MNHEY, SVGAGI. This CDR3 contains 15 residues. The CDR3 DNA sequence: TGTGCCAGTACGACCGGGACAGGGTATTACAATGAGCAGTTCTTC. Its protein is CASTTGTGYYNEQFF.

The chain combines TRBV4-1 with TRBJ2-3; 7 nucleotides agree with TRBD2. J was trimmed by 0 bases and V by 0 bases; bases with no gene match: 6. Germline V gene sequence: CDR1 MGHRA, CDR2 YSYEKL. CDR3 length equals 17 residues. CDR3 amino acids: CASSQDSGTTSTDTQYF. Written as DNA, the CDR3 is TGCGCCAGCAGCCAAGATTCAGGGACTACCAGCACAGATACGCAGTATTTT.

The sample holds a few counts of this clone. The chain combines TRBV15 with TRBJ1-1, with D hard to call. CDR1 LNHNV and CDR2 YYDKDF come from the germline V gene (reference sequence). Trimming stripped 0 bases from V and 11 bases from J, with 13 bases between. CDR3 length: 13 residues. The CDR3 sequence: CATSRDLGFLAFF. The CDR3 coding sequence is TGTGCCACCAGCAGAGATCTGGGGTTTCTGGCTTTCTTT.

The sample holds many counts of this clone. The chain employs TRBV27 and TRBJ1-4; D gene uncertain. The CDR3 totals 14 residues. Germline V lookup: CDR1 MNHEY, CDR2 SMNVEV (reference sequence). The V and J ends lost 6 bases and 5 bases respectively, with 13 bases between them. In DNA, the CDR3 is TGTGCCAGCAGCGGCCTCAGCGGAAATGAAAAACTGTTTTTT. It specifies CASSGLSGNEKLFF.

Only a few counts were recorded for this clone. This chain connects TRBV7-8 to TRBJ2-7; D not certain. Germline CDR1 SGHVS, CDR2 FQNEAQ. This CDR3 is built from 16 residues. V was clipped by 0 bases and J by 0 bases, with 12 bases between them. This CDR3 is CASSLAYIRSSYEQYF. DNA for the CDR3: TGTGCCAGCAGCTTAGCCTATATAAGGAGCTCCTACGAGCAGTACTTC.

This clone was detected only a few times. This CDR3 reads CAISLNPTVTDSPRSEQYF. The CDR3 region has the DNA TGTGCCATCAGTCTCAATCCCACCGTAACGGACTCCCCCAGATCCGAGCAGTACTTC. This sequence joins TRBV10-3 and TRBJ2-7; possible D gene TRBD2, 5 bases. The CDR3 spans 19 residues. Germline V CDR1 and CDR2: ENHRY, SYGVKD. Trimming pared 5 bases from V and 6 bases from J, leaving 32 bases between.

This clone turned up a few times. The chain combines TRBV2 with TRBJ2-7; 10 bases are a match to TRBD1. V lost 8 bases to trimming and J lost 2 bases; unmatched junction nucleotides: 6. Germline lookup yields CDR1 SNHLY and CDR2 FYNNEI. The CDR3 has 14 residues. The CDR3 bases are TGTGCCAGCGCCCGGGACAGGGGTCCCTACGAGCAGTACTTC. Its translation is CASARDRGPYEQYF. Filled out from reference TRBV2 and TRBJ2-7, the complete variable domain reads EPEVTQTPSHQVTQMGQEVILRCVPISNHLYFYWYRQILGQKVEFLVSFYNNEISEKSEIFDDQFSVERPDGSNFTLKIRSTKLEDSAMYFCASARDRGPYEQYFGPGTRLTVT.

This clone was found a few times. The chain links TRBV7-8 to TRBJ1-5, with 7 positions matching TRBD1. The CDR3 totals 15 residues. Trimming cost V 7 bases and J 4 bases; bases outside gene matches: 10. Germline V lookup: CDR1 SGHVS, CDR2 FQNEAQ. As DNA, the CDR3 is TGTGCCAGCACCTCCGGGACAGAGGGAAATCAGCCCCAGCATTTT. Translation gives CASTSGTEGNQPQHF.

The CDR3 here is CASSVRQSNQPQHF. Here the CDR3 DNA reads TGTGCCAGCAGTGTACGACAGAGCAATCAGCCCCAGCATTTT. This chain links TRBV6-5 with TRBJ1-5, with D possibly being TRBD1 (5 bases). V gave up 5 bases and J gave up 1 base, with 9 bases separating them. Germline CDR1 MNHEY, CDR2 SVGAGI. The CDR3 length is 14 residues.

This clone was detected only a few times. This chain links TRBV10-3 with TRBJ2-2, with D maybe TRBD2 (5 bases). The germline V and J ends were trimmed by 0 bases and 2 bases, with 16 bases remaining between them. CDR3 length equals 18 residues. Looked up from germline, CDR1 is ENHRY and CDR2 is SYGVKD. CDR3 sequence (DNA): TGTGCCATCAGTGAGTCGACATTAGGAGGATCAAACACCGGGGAGCTGTTTTTT. The encoded protein is CAISESTLGGSNTGELFF.

This sequence joins TRBV9 and TRBJ2-1, with TRBD2 matching over 10 bases. Trimming cost V 3 bases and J 0 bases; bases outside gene matches: 12. This CDR3 comprises 19 residues. The germline CDR1 and CDR2 sequences are SGDLS and YYNGEE. The chain's CDR3 is CASSADPSGSSRSYNEQFF. Here the CDR3 DNA reads TGTGCCAGCAGCGCAGACCCTAGCGGGAGCTCCCGCTCCTACAATGAGCAGTTCTTC.

This clone has more than one count but fewer than ten. This chain joins TRBV18 and TRBJ1-4, with D uncertain. Germline V lookup: CDR1 KGHSH, CDR2 LQKENI. Trimming removed 4 bases from V and 5 bases from J, with 8 bases in between. CDR3 size: 13 residues. DNA for the CDR3: TGTGCCAGCTCACGCATGATAAATGAAAAACTGTTTTTT. Amino acid sequence: CASSRMINEKLFF.

This clone was observed a few times. J is TRBJ1-2 and V is TRBV23-1, with D perhaps matching TRBD1 (5 bases). TRBV23-1 is classed as an ORF, of uncertain function. V dropped 2 bases and J dropped 3 bases, with 13 bases sitting between them. The CDR3 runs to 15 residues. The CDR3 region has the DNA TGCGCCAGCAGTCAACGGAACCAGGGACACTATGGCTACACCTTC. Translated, it gives CASSQRNQGHYGYTF.

This clone was seen a few times. The chain has TRBV7-2 and TRBJ2-1; D gene unclear. The CDR3 has 13 residues. V was pared by 2 bases and J by 10 bases, with 12 bases between. Germline V gives CDR1 SGHTA, CDR2 FQGNSA. The CDR3 loop reads CASSLYSAGEQFF. The CDR3 DNA sequence: TGTGCCAGCAGCTTATATTCAGCAGGCGAGCAGTTCTTC.

This chain connects TRBV15 to TRBJ1-5; D is undetermined. There are 15 residues in the CDR3. In germline, CDR1 is LNHNV, CDR2 YYDKDF (reference sequence). V was shortened by 4 bases and J by 2 bases, with 12 bases between the two germline ends. The CDR3 reads CATSIYGRGNQPQHF. The DNA of the CDR3 is TGTGCCACCAGCATTTACGGAAGGGGCAATCAGCCCCAGCATTTT. Variable domain in full (rest from reference TRBV15 and TRBJ1-5): DAMVIQNPRYQVTQFGKPVTLSCSQTLNHNVMYWYQQKSSQAPKLLFHYYDKDFNNEADTPDNFQSRRPNTSFCFLDIRSPGLGDTAMYLCATSIYGRGNQPQHFGDGTRLSIL.

The sample holds a few counts of this clone. This sequence joins TRBV23-1 and TRBJ1-5; 7 nucleotides match TRBD1. TRBV23-1 is an ORF, with its function uncertain. The CDR3 has 16 residues. Trimming at V came to 6 bases and at J to 1 base, leaving 9 bases not matched to a gene. CDR3 sequence reads: CASSPTGAGSNQPQHF. CDR3 sequence (DNA): TGCGCCAGCAGCCCAACAGGGGCGGGGAGCAATCAGCCCCAGCATTTT.

CDR3 residues: CSVEYTDTQYF. The CDR3, as DNA: TGCAGCGTTGAATATACAGATACGCAGTATTTT. This chain links TRBV29-1 with TRBJ2-3; D is ambiguous. From germline, CDR1 is SQVTM and CDR2 ANQGSEA. The CDR3 consists of 11 residues. With 2 bases removed from V and 3 bases from J, the gap between germline ends came to 3 bases.

With respect to this clone: A much more abundant neighbour one base away suggests this may be a read error. This chain links TRBV7-2 with TRBJ1-2; D is unresolved. V dropped 1 base and J dropped 4 bases, with 4 bases sitting between them. Germline V gives CDR1 SGHTA, CDR2 FQGNSA. The CDR3 loop spans 12 amino acids. The chain's CDR3 is CASSLESYGYTF. CDR3 DNA sequence: TGTGCCAGCAGCTTAGAGAGCTATGGCTACACCTTC. Full variable domain (outside the CDR3, taken from reference TRBV7-2 and TRBJ1-2): GAGVSQSPSNKVTEKGKDVELRCDPISGHTALYWYRQSLGQGLEFLIYFQGNSAPDKSGLPSDRFSAERTGGSVSTLTIQRTQQEDSAVYLCASSLESYGYTFGSGTRLTVV.

This clone was detected many times. This chain joins TRBV13 and TRBJ2-7; possible D gene TRBD1, 6 bases. The CDR3 sequence is 13 residues long. The germline CDR1 and CDR2 sequences are PRHDT and FYEKMQ (reference sequence). V gave up 5 bases and J gave up 6 bases, with 14 bases separating them. The CDR3 loop reads CASSPSQGSEQYF. For the CDR3, the DNA is TGTGCCAGCAGCCCCTCACAGGGTTCCGAGCAGTACTTC.

This clone was detected a few times. The CDR3 DNA follows: TGTGCCAGCAGCCCCCAGGGGTTTGATCAGCCCCAGCATTTT. Amino acid sequence: CASSPQGFDQPQHF. The chain links TRBV6-5 to TRBJ1-5; weak D call: TRBD1 (6 bases). The CDR3 consists of 14 residues. Trimming shortened V by 6 bases and J by 5 bases, and 14 bases separated the two germline ends. Per the germline V gene, CDR1 is MNHEY and CDR2 is SVGAGI.

The chain has TRBV28 and TRBJ1-5, with D unresolved. From germline, CDR1 is MDHEN and CDR2 SYDVKM. V lost 6 bases and J 6 bases, leaving 9 bases between the germline ends. The CDR3 loop spans 12 amino acids. As DNA, the CDR3 is TGTGCCAGCAGGGTGGGTTCTCAGCCCCAGCATTTT. Protein: CASRVGSQPQHF.

The chain combines TRBV15 with TRBJ2-1; TRBD2 is a possible D gene (6 bases). This CDR3 has 16 amino acids. V was pared by 1 base and J by 6 bases, with 16 bases between. CDR1 and CDR2 from the germline V gene are LNHNV and YYDKDF (reference sequence). The CDR3 reads CATSRVTGDGPNEQFF. CDR3 coding DNA: TGTGCCACCAGCAGAGTAACGGGAGACGGTCCCAATGAGCAGTTCTTC.

This clone has only a few counts. The J gene is TRBJ2-2, the V gene TRBV11-2; 10 bases map to TRBD2. Germline V gene lookup returns CDR1 SGHAT and CDR2 FQNNGV. The CDR3 covers 15 residues. J was trimmed by 6 bases and V by 5 bases; bases with no gene match: 6. This CDR3 is CASSAGTSESGELFF. The CDR3 DNA reads TGTGCCAGCAGCGCCGGGACTAGCGAATCCGGGGAGCTGTTTTTT.

This clone showed up many times. Here the CDR3 reads CASSFRFTDTQYF. CDR3 DNA sequence: TGTGCCAGCAGCTTCCGATTCACAGATACGCAGTATTTT. This rearrangement joins TRBV5-8 to TRBJ2-3; D is undetermined. The CDR3 contains 13 residues. Germline V gene lookup returns CDR1 SGHTS and CDR2 YDEGEE. V lost 2 bases, J lost 2 bases, and 6 bases lay in between.

A few counts support this clone. V and J are TRBV5-1 and TRBJ2-6, with TRBD1 as a possible D gene (5 bases). The CDR3 is 18 residues long. In germline, CDR1 is SGHRS, CDR2 YFSETQ. V dropped 0 bases and J dropped 2 bases, with 15 bases sitting between them. CDR3 loop: CASSLGSDSRAGANVLTF. In DNA, the CDR3 is TGCGCCAGCAGCTTGGGATCAGACAGCCGCGCTGGGGCCAACGTCCTGACTTTC.

This clone was seen a handful of times. This chain uses TRBV6-1 with TRBJ2-6, with D unresolved. The CDR3 is made up of 15 amino acids. V was clipped by 6 bases and J by 0 bases, with 9 bases between them. CDR1 is MNHNS, CDR2 SASEGT, per germline. The CDR3 nucleotides are TGTGCCAGCAGACGATTTAGCTCTGGGGCCAACGTCCTGACTTTC. Its protein product is CASRRFSSGANVLTF.

The chain employs TRBV9 and TRBJ1-1, with D perhaps matching TRBD1 (6 bases). The germline gives CDR1 SGDLS, CDR2 YYNGEE. The CDR3 runs to 13 residues. V was trimmed by 1 base and J by 5 bases, leaving 9 bases between them. CDR3 in amino acids: CASSVHRETEAFF. CDR3 bases: TGTGCCAGCAGCGTACACAGGGAGACTGAAGCTTTCTTT.